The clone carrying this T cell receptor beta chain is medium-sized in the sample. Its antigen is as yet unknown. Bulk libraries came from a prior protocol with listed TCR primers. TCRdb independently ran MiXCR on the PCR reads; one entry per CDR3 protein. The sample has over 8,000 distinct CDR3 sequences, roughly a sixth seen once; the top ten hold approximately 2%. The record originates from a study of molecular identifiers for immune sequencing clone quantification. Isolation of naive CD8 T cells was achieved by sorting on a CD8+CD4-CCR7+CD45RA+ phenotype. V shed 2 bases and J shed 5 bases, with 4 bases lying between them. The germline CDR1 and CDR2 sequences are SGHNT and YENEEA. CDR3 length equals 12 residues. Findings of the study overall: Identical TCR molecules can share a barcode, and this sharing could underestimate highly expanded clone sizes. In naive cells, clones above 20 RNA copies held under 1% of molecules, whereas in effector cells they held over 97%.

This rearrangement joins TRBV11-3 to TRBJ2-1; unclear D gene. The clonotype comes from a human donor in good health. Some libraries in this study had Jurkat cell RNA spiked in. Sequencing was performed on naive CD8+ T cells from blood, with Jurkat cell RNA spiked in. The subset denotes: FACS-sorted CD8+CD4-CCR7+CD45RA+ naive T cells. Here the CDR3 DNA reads TGTGCCAGCAGCTTAAGTGACAATGAGCAGTTCTTC. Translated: CASSLSDNEQFF.